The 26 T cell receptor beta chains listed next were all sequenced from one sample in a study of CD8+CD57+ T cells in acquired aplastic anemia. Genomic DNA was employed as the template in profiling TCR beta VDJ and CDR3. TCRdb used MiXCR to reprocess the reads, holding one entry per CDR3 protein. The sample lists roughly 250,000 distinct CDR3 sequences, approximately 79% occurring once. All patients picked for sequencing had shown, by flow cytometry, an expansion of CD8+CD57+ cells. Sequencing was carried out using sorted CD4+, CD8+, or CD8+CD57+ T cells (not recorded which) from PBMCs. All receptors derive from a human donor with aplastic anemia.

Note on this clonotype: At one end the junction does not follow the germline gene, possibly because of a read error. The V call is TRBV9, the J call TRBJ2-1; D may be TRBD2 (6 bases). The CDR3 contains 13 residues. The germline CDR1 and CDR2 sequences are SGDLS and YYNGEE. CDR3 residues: CASSDGASHERVF. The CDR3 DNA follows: TGTGCCAGCAGCGATGGGGCGAGTCACGAGCGGGTCTTC.

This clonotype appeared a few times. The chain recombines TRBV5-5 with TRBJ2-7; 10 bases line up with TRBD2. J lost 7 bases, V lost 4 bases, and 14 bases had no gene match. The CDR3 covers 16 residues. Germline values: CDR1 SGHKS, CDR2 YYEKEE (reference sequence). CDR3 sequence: CASSLERGGSYNEQYV. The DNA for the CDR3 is TGTGCCAGCAGCCTCGAGCGGGGGGGGTCCTACAATGAGCAGTACGTC.

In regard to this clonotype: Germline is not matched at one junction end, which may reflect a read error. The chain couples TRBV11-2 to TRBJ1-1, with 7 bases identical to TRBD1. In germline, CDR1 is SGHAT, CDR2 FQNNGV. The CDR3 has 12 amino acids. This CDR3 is CASRTGNTEAFF. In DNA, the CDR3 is TGTGCCAGCAGGACAGGGAACACCGAAGCTTTCTTT.

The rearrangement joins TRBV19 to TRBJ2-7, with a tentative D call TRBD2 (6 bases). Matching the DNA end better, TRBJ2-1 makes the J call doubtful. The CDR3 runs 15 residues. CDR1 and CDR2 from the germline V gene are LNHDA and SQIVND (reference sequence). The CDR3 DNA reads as TGTGCCAGTAGTATATCTAGCGAGAGCTACTACGAGCAGTTCTTC. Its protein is CASSISSESYYEQFF.

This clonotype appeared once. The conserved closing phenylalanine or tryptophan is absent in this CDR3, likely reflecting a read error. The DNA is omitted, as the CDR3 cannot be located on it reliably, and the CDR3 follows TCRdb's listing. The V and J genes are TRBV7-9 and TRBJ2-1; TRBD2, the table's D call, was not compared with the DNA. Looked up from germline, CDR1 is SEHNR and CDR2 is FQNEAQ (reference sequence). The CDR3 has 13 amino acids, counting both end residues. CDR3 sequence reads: CASSGGDRGGGNT.

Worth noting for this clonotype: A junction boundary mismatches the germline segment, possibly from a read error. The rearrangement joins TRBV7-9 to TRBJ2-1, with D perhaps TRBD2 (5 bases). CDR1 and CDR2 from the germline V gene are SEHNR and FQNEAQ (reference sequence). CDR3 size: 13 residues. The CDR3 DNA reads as TGTGCCAGCAGCTTAGTACCCGGGGAGCTGTTTTTTTGG. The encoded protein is CASSLVPGELFFW.

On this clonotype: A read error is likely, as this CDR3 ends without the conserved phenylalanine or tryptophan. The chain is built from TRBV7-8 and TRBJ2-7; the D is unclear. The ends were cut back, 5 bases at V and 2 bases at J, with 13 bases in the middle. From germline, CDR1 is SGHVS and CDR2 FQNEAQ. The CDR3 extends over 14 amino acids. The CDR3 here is CASSPSGGPYEQYS. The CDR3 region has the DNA TGTGCCAGCAGCCCTTCTGGCGGACCCTACGAGCAGTACTCC.

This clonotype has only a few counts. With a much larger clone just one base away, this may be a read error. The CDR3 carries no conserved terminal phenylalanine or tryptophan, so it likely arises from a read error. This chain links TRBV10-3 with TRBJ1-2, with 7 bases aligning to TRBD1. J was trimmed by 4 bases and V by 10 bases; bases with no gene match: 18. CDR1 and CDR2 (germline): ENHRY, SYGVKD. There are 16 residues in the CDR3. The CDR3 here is CASDDRADRWSYGYTL. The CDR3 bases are TGTGCCAGCGACGACAGGGCCGATCGATGGAGCTATGGCTACACCCTC.

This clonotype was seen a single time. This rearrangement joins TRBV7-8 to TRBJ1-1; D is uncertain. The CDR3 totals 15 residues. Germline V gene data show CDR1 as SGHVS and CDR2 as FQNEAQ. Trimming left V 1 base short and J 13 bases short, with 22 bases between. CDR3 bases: TGTGCCAGCAGCTTAGAGCGAAGACGGAATACGCAGTATTTCTTT. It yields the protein CASSLERRRNTQYFF.

The CDR3 DNA reads TGTGCCAGCAGCTTAGGGACAGGGCTGGAGGAGACCCAGTACTTC. Translated: CASSLGTGLEETQYF. The rearrangement links TRBV7-9 to TRBJ2-5, with 8 nucleotides matching TRBD1. The V and J ends lost 1 base and 5 bases, in that order; junction bases with no gene match: 6. The CDR3 loop spans 15 amino acids. Germline CDR1 SEHNR, CDR2 FQNEAQ (reference sequence).

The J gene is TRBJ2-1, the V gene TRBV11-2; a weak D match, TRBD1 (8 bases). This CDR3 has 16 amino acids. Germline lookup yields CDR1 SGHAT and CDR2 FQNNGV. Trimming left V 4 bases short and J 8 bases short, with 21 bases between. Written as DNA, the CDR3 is TGTGCCAGCAGCTCAATCAACAGGGGGGGGAGCGATGAGCAGTTCTTC. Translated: CASSSINRGGSDEQFF.

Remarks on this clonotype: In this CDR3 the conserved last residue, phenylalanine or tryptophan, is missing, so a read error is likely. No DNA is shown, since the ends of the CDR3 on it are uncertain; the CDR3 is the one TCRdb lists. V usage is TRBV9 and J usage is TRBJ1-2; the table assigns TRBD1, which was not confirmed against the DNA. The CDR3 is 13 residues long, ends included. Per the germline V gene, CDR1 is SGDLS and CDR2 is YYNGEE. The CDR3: CASSARQGLMYTV.

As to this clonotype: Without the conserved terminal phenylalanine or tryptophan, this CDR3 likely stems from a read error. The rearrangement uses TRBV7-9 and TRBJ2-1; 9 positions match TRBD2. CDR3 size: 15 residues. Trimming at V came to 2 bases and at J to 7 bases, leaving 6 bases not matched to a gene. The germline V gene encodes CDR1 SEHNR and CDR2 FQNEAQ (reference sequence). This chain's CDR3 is CASSLRGGAENEQFL. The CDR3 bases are TGTGCCAGCAGCTTACGCGGGGGGGCCGAGAATGAGCAGTTCCTC.

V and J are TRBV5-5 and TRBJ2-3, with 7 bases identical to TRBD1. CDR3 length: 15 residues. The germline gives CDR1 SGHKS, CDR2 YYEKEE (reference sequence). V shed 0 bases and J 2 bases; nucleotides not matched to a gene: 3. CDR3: CASSLDRGATDTQYF. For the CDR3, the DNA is TGTGCCAGCAGCTTGGACAGGGGTGCCACAGATACGCAGTATTTT.

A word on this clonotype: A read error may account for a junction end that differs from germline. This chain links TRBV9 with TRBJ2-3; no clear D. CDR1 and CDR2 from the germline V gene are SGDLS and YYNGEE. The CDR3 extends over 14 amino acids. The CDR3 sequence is CASSVGVDPSYEHF. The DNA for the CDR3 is TGTGCCAGCAGCGTAGGAGTGGACCCCTCCTACGAGCATTTT.

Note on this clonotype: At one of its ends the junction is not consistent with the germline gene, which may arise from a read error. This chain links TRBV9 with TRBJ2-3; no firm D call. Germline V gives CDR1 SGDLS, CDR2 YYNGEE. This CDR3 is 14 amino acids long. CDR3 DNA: TGTGCCAGCAGCTTAGCCGGCGCTCCCTATAATTCGCATTTT. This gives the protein CASSLAGAPYNSHF. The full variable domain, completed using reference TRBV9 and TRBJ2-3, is DSGVTQTPKHLITATGQRVTLRCSPRSGDLSVYWYQQSLDQGLQFLIQYYNGEERAKGNILERFSAQQFPDLHSELNLSSLELGDSALYFCASSLAGAPYNSHFGPGTRLTVL.

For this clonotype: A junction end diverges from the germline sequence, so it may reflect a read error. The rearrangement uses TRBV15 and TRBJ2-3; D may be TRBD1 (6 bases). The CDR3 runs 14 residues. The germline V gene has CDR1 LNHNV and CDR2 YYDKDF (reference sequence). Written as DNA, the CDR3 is TGCGCCGCGACCGGGACAAAAAGCACAGATACGCAGTATTTT. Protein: CAATGTKSTDTQYF.

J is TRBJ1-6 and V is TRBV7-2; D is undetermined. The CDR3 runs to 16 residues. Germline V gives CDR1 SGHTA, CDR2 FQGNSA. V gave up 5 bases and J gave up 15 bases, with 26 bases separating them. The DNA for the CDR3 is TGTGCCAGCAGCCATGGCGGCGCGGCCCAGCAGTACGTCCTCCACTTT. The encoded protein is CASSHGGAAQQYVLHF. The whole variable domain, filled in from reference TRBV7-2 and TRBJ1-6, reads GAGVSQSPSNKVTEKGKDVELRCDPISGHTALYWYRQSLGQGLEFLIYFQGNSAPDKSGLPSDRFSAERTGGSVSTLTIQRTQQEDSAVYLCASSHGGAAQQYVLHFGNGTRLTVT.

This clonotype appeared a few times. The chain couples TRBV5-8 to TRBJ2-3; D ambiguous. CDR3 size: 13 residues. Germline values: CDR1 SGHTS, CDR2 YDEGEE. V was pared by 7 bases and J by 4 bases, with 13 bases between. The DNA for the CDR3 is TGTGCCAGCGGGTATACTGGCGCAGATACGCAGTATTTT. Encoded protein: CASGYTGADTQYF.

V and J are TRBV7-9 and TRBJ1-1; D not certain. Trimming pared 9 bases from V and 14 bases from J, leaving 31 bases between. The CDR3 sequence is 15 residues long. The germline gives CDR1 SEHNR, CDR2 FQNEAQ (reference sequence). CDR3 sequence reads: CASGYPMWRKQYFFF. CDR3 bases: TGTGCCAGTGGGTACCCAATGTGGCGCAAGCAGTACTTCTTCTTT.

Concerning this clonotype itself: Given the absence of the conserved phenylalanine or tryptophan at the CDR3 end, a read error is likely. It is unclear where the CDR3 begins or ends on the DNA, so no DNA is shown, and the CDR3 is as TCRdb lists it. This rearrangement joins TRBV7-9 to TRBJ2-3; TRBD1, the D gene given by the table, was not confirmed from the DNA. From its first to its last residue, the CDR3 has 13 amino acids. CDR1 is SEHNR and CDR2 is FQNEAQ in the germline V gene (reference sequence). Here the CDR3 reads CASSFTGSTDTQY.

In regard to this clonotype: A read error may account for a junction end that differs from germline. CDR3 amino acids: CASSLAPTPGRETQYF. The CDR3, as DNA: TGTGCCAGCAGCCTAGCTCCGACTCCCGGTAGGGAGACCCAGTACTTC. This chain joins TRBV7-2 and TRBJ2-5, with a tentative D call TRBD2 (5 bases). Germline CDR1 is SGHTA and CDR2 is FQGNSA. CDR3 length equals 16 residues.

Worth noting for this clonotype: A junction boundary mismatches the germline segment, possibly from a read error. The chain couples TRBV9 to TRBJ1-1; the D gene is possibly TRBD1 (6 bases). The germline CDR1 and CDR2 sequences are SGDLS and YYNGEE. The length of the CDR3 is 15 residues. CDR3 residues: CASSLDMTGNTEPFF. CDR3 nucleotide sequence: TGTGCCAGCAGCTTAGACATGACAGGCAACACTGAACCTTTCTTT.

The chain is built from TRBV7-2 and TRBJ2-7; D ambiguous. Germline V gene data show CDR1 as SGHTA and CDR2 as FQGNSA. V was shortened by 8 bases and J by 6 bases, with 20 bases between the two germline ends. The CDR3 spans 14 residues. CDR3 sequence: CASQARIGPGEQYF. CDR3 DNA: TGTGCCAGCCAGGCCCGGATAGGGCCCGGCGAGCAGTACTTC.

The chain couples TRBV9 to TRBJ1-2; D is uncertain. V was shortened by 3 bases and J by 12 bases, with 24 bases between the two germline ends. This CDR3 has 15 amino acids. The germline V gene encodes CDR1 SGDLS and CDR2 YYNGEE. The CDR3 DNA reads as TGTGCCAGCAGCGCTAGTTCCCGCGGCTTCACCTTCGACACCTTC. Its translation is CASSASSRGFTFDTF.

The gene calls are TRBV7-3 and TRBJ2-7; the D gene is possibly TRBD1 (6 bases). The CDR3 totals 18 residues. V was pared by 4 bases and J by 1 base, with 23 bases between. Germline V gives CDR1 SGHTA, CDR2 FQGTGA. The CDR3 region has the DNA TGTGCCAGCAGCTCACACAGGGACGAGACACCCCTTTCCTACGAGCAGTACGTC. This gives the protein CASSSHRDETPLSYEQYV.